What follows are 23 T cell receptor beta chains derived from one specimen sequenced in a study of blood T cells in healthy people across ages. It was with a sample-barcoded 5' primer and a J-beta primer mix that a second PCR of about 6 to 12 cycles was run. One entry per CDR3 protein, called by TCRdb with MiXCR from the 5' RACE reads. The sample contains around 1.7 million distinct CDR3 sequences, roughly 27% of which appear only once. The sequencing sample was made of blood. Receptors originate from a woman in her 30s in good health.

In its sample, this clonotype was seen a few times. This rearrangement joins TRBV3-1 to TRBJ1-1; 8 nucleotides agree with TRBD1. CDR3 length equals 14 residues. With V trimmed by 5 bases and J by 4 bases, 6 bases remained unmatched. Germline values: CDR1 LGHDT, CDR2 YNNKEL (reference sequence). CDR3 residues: CASSATGAGTEAFF. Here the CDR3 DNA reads TGTGCCAGCAGCGCGACAGGGGCTGGCACTGAAGCTTTCTTT. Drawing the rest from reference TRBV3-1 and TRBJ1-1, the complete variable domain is DTAVSQTPKYLVTQMGNDKSIKCEQNLGHDTMYWYKQDSKKFLKIMFSYNNKELIINETVPNRFSPKSPDKAHLNLHINSLELGDSAVYFCASSATGAGTEAFFGQGTRLTVV.

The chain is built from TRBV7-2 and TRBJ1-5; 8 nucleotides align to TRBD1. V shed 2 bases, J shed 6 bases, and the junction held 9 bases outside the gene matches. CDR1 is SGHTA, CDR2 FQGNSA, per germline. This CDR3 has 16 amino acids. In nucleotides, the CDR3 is TGTGCCAGCAGCTTAACAGGCCGACAGGGGCTTCAGCCCCAGCATTTT. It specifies CASSLTGRQGLQPQHF. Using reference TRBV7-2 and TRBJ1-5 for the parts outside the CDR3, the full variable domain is GAGVSQSPSNKVTEKGKDVELRCDPISGHTALYWYRQSLGQGLEFLIYFQGNSAPDKSGLPSDRFSAERTGGSVSTLTIQRTQQEDSAVYLCASSLTGRQGLQPQHFGDGTRLSIL.

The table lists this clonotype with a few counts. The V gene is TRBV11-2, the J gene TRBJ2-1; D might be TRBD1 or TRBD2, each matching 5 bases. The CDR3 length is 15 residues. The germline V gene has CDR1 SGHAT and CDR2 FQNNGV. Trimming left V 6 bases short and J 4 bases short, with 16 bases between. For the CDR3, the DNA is TGTGCCAGCAGTTATTCCGGGACCAAATACAATGAGCAGTTCTTC. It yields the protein CASSYSGTKYNEQFF.

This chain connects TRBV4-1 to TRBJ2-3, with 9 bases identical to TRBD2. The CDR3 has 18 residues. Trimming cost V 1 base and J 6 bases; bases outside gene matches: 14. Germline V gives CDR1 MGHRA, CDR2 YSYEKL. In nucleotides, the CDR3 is TGCGCCAGCAGCCAAGGCTCCGGAGTAGCGGGAGAACGGGATACGCAGTATTTT. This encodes CASSQGSGVAGERDTQYF.

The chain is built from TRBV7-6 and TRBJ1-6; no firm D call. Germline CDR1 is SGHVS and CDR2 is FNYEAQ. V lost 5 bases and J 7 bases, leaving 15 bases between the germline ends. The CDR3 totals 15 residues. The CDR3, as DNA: TGTGCCAGCAGCCCACGGCCCGCCGACAATTCACCCCTCCACTTT. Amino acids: CASSPRPADNSPLHF.

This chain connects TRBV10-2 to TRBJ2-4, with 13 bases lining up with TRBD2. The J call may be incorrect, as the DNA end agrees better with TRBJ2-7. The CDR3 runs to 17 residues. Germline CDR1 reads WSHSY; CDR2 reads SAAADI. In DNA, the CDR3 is TGCGCCAGCAGTCTGGAACTAGCGGGAGGGCCGCTCAGCGAGCAGTACTTC. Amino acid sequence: CASSLELAGGPLSEQYF.

CDR3 nucleotide sequence: TGTGCCAGCTCACTTGAAGGGGCCGTAAGGGTAAATGAGCAGTTCTTC. This sequence encodes CASSLEGAVRVNEQFF. The chain joins TRBV18 to TRBJ2-1; tentatively, D is TRBD1 (5 bases). With 4 bases removed from V and 7 bases from J, the gap between germline ends came to 20 bases. Germline V lookup: CDR1 KGHSH, CDR2 LQKENI. The CDR3 consists of 16 residues.

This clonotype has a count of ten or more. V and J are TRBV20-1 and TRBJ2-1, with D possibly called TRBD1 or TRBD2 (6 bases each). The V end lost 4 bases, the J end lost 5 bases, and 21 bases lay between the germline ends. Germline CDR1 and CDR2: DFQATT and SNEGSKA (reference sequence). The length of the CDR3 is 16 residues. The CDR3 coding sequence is TGCAGTGCTACCCCGTGGGAAGGGGGGAAAAACAATGAGCAGTTCTTC. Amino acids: CSATPWEGGKNNEQFF.

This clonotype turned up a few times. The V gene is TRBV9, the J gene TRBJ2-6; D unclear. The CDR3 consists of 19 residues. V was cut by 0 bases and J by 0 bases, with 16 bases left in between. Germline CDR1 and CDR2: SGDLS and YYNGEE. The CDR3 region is CASSVAVATKGSGANVLTF. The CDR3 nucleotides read TGTGCCAGCAGCGTAGCTGTCGCAACCAAGGGCTCTGGGGCCAACGTCCTGACTTTC.

The CDR3 bases are TGTGCCACCAGCAGAGATCTGGGTACAGATACGCAGTATTTT. It is translated as CATSRDLGTDTQYF. The rearrangement uses TRBV15 and TRBJ2-3; no clear D. The V gene's germline CDR1 is LNHNV and CDR2 YYDKDF (reference sequence). Deletions cut 0 bases from V and 3 bases from J, with 7 bases between. The CDR3 spans 14 residues.

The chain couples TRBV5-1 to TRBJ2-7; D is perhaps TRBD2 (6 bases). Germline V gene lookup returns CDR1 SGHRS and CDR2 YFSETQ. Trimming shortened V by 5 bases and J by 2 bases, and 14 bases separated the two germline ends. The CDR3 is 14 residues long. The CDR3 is CASRAAGPPYEQYF. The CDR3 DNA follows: TGCGCCAGCAGAGCAGCGGGTCCCCCCTACGAGCAGTACTTC. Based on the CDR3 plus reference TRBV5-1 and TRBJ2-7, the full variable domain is KAGVTQTPRYLIKTRGQQVTLSCSPISGHRSVSWYQQTPGQGLQFLFEYFSETQRNKGNFPGRFSGRQFSNSRSEMNVSTLELGDSALYLCASRAAGPPYEQYFGPGTRLTVT.

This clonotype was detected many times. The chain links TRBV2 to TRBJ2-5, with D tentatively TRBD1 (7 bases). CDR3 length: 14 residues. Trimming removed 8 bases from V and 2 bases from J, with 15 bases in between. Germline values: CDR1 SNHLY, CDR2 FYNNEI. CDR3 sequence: CASLRQGGQETQYF. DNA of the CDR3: TGTGCCAGCCTAAGACAGGGAGGTCAAGAGACCCAGTACTTC.

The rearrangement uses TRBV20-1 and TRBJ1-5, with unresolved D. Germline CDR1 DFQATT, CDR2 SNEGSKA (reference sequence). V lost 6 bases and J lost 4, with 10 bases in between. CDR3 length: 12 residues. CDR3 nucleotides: TGCAGTGCCAAGGACGGGAATCAGCCCCAGCATTTT. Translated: CSAKDGNQPQHF.

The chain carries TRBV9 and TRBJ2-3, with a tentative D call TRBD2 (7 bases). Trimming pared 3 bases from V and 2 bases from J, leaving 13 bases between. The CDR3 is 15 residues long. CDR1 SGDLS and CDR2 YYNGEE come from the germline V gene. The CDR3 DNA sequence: TGTGCCAGCAGCGAGCGCGGGGGCCTCACAGATACGCAGTATTTT. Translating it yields CASSERGGLTDTQYF.

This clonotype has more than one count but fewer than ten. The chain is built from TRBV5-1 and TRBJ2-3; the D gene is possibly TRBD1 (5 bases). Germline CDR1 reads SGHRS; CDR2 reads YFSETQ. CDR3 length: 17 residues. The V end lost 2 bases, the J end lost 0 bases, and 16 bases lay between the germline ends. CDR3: CASSFLPGQSSTDTQYF. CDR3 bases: TGCGCCAGCAGCTTCCTCCCCGGACAATCTAGCACAGATACGCAGTATTTT.

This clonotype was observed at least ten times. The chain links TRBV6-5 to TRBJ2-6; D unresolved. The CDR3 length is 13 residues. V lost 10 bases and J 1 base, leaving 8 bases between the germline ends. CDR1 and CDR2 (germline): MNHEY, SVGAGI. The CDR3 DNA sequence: TGTGCCACCCTGAAGTCTGGGGCCAACGTCCTGACTTTC. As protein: CATLKSGANVLTF.

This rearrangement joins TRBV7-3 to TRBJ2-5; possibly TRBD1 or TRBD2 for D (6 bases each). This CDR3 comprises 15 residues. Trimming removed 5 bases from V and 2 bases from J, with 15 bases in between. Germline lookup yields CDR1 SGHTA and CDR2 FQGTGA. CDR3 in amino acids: CASSPESGAQETQYF. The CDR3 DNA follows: TGTGCCAGCAGCCCGGAATCGGGGGCTCAAGAGACCCAGTACTTC.

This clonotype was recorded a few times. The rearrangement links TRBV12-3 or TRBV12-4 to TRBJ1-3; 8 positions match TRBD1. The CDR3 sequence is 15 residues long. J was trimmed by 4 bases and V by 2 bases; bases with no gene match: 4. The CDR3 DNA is TGTGCCAGCAGTTTACAGGGGGCGTTGGGAAACACCATATATTTT. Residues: CASSLQGALGNTIYF.

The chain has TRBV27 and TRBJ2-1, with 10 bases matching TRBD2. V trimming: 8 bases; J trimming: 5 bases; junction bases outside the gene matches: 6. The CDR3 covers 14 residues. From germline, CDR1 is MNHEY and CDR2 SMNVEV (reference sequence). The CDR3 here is CASRSGRADNEQFF. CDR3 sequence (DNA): TGTGCCAGCCGGAGCGGGAGGGCAGACAATGAGCAGTTCTTC.

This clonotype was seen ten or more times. In nucleotides, the CDR3 is TGTGCCAGCAGTTATTTCGGCAGGGAGACAGATACGCAGTATTTT. This translates into CASSYFGRETDTQYF. The V and J genes are TRBV6-6 and TRBJ2-3, with D tentatively TRBD1 or TRBD2 (5 bases each). CDR1 is MNHNY, CDR2 SVGAGI, per germline (reference sequence). Trimming removed 3 bases from V and 3 bases from J, with 13 bases in between. The CDR3 has 15 residues.

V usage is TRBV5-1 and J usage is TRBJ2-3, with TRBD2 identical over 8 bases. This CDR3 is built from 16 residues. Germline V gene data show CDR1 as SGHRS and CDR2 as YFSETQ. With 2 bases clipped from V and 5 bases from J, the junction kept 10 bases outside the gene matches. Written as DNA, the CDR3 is TGCGCCAGCAGCTTTTCAAGCGGGAGTGTAAAAGATACGCAGTATTTT. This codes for CASSFSSGSVKDTQYF.

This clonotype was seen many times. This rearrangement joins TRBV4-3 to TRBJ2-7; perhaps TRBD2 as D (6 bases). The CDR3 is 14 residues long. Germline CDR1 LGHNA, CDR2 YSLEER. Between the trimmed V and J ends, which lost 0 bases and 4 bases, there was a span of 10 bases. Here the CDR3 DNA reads TGCGCCAGCAGCCAAGAATCGGGGGATTACGAGCAGTACTTC. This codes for CASSQESGDYEQYF.

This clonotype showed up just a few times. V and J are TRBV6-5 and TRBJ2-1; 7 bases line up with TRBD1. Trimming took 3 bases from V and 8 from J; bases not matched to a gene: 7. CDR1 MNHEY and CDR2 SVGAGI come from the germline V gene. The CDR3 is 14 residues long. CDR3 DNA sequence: TGTGCCAGCAGTTATTCGTCCGACAGGGATGAGCAGTTCTTC. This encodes CASSYSSDRDEQFF.